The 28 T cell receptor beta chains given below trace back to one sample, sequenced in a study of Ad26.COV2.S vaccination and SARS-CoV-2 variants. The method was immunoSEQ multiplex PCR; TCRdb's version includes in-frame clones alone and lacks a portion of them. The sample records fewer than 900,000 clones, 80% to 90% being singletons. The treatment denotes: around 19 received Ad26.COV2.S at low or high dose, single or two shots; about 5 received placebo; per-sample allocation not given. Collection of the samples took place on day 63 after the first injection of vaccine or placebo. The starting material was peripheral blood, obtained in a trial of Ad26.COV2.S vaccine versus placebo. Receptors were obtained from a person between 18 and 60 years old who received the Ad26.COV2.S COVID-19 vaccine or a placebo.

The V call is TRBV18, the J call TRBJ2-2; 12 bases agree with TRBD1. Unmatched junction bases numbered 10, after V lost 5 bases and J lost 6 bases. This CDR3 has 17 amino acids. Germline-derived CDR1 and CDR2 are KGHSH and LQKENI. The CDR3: CASSTSAGTGGSGELFF. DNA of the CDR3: TGTGCCAGCTCAACATCGGCCGGGACAGGGGGCTCCGGGGAGCTGTTTTTT. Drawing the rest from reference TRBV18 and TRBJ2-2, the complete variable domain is NAGVMQNPRHLVRRRGQEARLRCSPMKGHSHVYWYRQLPEEGLKFMVYLQKENIIDESGMPKERFSAEFPKEGPSILRIQQVVRGDSAAYFCASSTSAGTGGSGELFFGEGSRLTVL.

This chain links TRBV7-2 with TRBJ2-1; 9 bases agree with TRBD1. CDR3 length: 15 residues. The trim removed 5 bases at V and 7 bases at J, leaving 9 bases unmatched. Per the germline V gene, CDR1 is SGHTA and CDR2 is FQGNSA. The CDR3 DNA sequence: TGTGCCAGCAGCGCCCCCGGGACAGGGCTTAATGAGCAGTTCTTC. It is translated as CASSAPGTGLNEQFF.

CDR3 DNA sequence: TGTGCCAGCAGTGACTCTTCGGGGAACACTGAAGCTTTCTTT. Its translation is CASSDSSGNTEAFF. The V and J genes are TRBV6-4 and TRBJ1-1, with no clear D. The CDR3 covers 14 residues. The V gene's germline CDR1 is MRHNA and CDR2 SNTAGT. V lost 0 bases and J 1 base, leaving 6 bases between the germline ends.

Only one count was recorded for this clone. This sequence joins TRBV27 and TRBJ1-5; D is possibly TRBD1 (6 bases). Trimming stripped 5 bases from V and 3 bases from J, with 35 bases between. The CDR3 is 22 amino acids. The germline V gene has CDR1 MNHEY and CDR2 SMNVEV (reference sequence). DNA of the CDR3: TGTGCCAGCAGTGCATCCCTCCCATCCACAGGGCCGTATTCCTTCTCCAATCAGCCCCAGCATTTT. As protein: CASSASLPSTGPYSFSNQPQHF.

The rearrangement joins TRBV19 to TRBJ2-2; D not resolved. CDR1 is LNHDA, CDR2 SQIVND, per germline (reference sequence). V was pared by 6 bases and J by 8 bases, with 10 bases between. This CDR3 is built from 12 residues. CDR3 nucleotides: TGTGCCAGTAGCCTTCATAAGGGGGAGCTGTTTTTT. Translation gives CASSLHKGELFF.

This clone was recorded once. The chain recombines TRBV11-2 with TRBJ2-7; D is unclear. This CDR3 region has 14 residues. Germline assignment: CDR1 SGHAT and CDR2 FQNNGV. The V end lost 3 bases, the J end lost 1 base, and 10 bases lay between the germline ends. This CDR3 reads CASSFAGPSYEQYF. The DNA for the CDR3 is TGTGCCAGCAGCTTCGCTGGTCCGTCCTACGAGCAGTACTTC.

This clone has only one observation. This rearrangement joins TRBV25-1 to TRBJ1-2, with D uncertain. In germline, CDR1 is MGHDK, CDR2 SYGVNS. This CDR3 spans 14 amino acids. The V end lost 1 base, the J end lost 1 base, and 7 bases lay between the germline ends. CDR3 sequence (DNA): TGTGCCAGCAGTGAATGGTCCGTTAACTATGGCTACACCTTC. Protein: CASSEWSVNYGYTF.

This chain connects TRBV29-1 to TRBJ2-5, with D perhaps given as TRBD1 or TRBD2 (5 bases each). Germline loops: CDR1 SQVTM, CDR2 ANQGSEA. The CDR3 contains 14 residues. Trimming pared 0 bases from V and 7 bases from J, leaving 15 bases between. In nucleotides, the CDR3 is TGCAGCGTTGAAGATTCTAGCAGGGCAGCGACCCAGTACTTC. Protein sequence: CSVEDSSRAATQYF.

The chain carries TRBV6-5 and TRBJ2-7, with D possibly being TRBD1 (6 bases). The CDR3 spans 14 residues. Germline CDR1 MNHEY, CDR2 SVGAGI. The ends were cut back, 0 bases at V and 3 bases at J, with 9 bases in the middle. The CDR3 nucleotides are TGTGCCAGCAGTTACTCGAGGACAGACTACGAGCAGTACTTC. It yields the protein CASSYSRTDYEQYF.

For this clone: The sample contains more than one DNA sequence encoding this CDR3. As DNA, the CDR3 is TGTGCCAGCTCACCTGGACTAAACTATGGCTACACCTTC. Its protein is CASSPGLNYGYTF. The chain has TRBV18 and TRBJ1-2; D is undetermined. From germline, CDR1 is KGHSH and CDR2 LQKENI. Trimming shortened V by 3 bases and J by 2 bases, and 7 bases separated the two germline ends. CDR3 size: 13 residues. Looking up the rest from reference TRBV18 and TRBJ1-2 gives the full variable domain: NAGVMQNPRHLVRRRGQEARLRCSPMKGHSHVYWYRQLPEEGLKFMVYLQKENIIDESGMPKERFSAEFPKEGPSILRIQQVVRGDSAAYFCASSPGLNYGYTFGSGTRLTVV.

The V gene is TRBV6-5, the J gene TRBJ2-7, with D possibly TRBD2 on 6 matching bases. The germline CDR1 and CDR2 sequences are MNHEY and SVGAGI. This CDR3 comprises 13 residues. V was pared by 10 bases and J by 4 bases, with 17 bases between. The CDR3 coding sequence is TGTGCCATTCGAGGAGGGGCGGGGTACGAGCAGTACTTC. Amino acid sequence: CAIRGGAGYEQYF.

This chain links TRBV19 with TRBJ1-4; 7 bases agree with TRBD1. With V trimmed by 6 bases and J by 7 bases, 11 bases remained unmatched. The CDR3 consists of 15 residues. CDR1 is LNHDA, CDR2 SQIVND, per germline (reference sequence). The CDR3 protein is CASRATGDRTEKLFF. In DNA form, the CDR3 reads TGTGCCAGTAGAGCCACAGGGGATAGAACTGAAAAACTGTTTTTT.

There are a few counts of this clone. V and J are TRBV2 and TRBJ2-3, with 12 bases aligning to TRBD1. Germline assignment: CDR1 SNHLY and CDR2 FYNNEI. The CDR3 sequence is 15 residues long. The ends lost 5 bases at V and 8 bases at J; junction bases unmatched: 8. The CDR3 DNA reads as TGTGCCAGCAGTAGGGACAGGGGGCGGGAGGTTACGCAGTATTTT. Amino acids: CASSRDRGREVTQYF. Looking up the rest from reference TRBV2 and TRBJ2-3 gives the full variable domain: EPEVTQTPSHQVTQMGQEVILRCVPISNHLYFYWYRQILGQKVEFLVSFYNNEISEKSEIFDDQFSVERPDGSNFTLKIRSTKLEDSAMYFCASSRDRGREVTQYFGPGTRLTVL.

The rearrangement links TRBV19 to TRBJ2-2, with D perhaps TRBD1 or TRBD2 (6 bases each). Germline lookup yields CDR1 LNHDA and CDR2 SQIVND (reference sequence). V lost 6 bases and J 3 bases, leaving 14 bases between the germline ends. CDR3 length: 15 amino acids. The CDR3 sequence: CASRRGGKDTGELFF. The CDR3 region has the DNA TGTGCCAGTAGGAGAGGGGGGAAAGACACCGGGGAGCTGTTTTTT.

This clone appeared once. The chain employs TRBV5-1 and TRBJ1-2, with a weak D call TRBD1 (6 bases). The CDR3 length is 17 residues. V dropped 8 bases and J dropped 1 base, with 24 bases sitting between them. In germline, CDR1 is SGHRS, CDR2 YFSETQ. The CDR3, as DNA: TGCGCCAGTTGCCCCGCTCCCGGGAGGGGGGGTAACTATGGCTACACCTTC. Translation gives CASCPAPGRGGNYGYTF.

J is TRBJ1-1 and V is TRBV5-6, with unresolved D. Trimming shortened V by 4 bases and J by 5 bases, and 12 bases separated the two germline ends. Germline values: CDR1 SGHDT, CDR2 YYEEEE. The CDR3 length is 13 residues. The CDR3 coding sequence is TGTGCCAGCAGCCCCGGGAGGCGGACTGAAGCTTTCTTT. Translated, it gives CASSPGRRTEAFF.

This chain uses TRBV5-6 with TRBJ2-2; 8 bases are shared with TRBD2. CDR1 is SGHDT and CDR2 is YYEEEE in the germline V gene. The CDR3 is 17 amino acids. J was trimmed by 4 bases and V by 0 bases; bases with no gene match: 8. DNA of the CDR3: TGTGCCAGCAGCTTGGTGGTCGGAGCGGGAGTCACCGGGGAGCTGTTTTTT. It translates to CASSLVVGAGVTGELFF.

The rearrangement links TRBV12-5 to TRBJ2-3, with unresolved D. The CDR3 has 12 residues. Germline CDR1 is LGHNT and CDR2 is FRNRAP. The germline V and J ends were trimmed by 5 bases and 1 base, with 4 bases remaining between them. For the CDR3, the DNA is TGTGCTAGTGGTCACGGCACAGATACGCAGTATTTT. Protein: CASGHGTDTQYF.

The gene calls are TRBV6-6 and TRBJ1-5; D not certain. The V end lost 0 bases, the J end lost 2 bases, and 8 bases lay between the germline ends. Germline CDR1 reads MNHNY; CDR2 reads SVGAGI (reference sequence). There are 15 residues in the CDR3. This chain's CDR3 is CASSYSGEGNQPQHF. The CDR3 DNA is TGTGCCAGCAGTTACTCCGGGGAAGGCAATCAGCCCCAGCATTTT.

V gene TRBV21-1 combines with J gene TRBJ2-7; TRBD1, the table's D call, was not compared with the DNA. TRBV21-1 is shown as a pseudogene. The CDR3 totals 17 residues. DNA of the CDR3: TGTGCCAGCAGCAAAGGGACAGGGGGCGTACCCTCCTACGAGCAGTACTTC. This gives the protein CASSKGTGGVPSYEQYF.

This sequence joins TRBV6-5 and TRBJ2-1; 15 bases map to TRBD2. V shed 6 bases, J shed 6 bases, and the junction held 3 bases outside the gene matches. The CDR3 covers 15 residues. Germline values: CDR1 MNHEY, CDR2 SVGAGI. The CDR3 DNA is TGTGCCAGCAGACCGGGACTAGCGGGAGGCAATGAGCAGTTCTTC. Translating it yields CASRPGLAGGNEQFF.

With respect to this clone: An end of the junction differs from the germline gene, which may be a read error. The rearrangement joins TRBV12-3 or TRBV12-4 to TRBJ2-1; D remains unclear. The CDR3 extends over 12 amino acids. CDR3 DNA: TGTGCCAACAGTTTAAATAGACATGAGCAGTTCTTC. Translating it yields CANSLNRHEQFF.

The CDR3 here is CASSQDHGQGYQPQHF. The DNA of the CDR3 is TGCGCCAGCAGCCAAGATCATGGCCAGGGATACCAGCCCCAGCATTTT. The chain combines TRBV4-3 with TRBJ1-5; D is possibly TRBD1 (5 bases). The CDR3 sequence is 16 residues long. V was trimmed by 0 bases and J by 7 bases, leaving 16 bases between them. In germline, CDR1 is LGHNA, CDR2 YSLEER.

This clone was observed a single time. The CDR3 sequence: CASSRDITSEAFF. The CDR3 DNA follows: TGTGCCAGCAGCCGGGACATAACCTCTGAAGCTTTCTTT. The chain is built from TRBV3-1 (or the pseudogene TRBV3-2) and TRBJ1-1, with D tentatively TRBD1 (6 bases). This CDR3 has 13 residues. V lost 4 bases, J lost 6 bases, and 12 bases lay in between. Germline V gene lookup returns CDR1 LGHDT and CDR2 YNNKEL (reference sequence).

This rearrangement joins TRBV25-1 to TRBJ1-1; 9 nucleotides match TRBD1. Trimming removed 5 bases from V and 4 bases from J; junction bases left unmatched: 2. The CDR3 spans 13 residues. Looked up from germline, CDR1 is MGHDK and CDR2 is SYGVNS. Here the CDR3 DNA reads TGTGCCAGCAGTAAACAGGGGGCCACTGAAGCTTTCTTT. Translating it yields CASSKQGATEAFF.

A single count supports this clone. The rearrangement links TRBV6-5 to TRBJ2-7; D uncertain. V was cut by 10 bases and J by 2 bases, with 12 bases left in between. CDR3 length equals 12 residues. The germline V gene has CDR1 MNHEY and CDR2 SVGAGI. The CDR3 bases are TGTGCCACCAGGACCGACCCCTACGAGCAGTACTTC. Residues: CATRTDPYEQYF.

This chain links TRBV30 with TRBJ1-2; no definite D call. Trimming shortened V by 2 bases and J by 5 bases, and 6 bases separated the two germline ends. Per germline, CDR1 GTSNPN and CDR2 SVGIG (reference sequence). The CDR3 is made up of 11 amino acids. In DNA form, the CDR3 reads TGTGCCTGGAGTTTACGGTATGGCTACACCTTC. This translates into CAWSLRYGYTF.

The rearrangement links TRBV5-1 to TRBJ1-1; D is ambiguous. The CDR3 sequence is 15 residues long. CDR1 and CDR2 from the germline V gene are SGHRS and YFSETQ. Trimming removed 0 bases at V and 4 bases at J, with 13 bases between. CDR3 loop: CASSLVGPLATEAFF. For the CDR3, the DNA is TGCGCCAGCAGCTTGGTTGGGCCCTTGGCCACTGAAGCTTTCTTT.